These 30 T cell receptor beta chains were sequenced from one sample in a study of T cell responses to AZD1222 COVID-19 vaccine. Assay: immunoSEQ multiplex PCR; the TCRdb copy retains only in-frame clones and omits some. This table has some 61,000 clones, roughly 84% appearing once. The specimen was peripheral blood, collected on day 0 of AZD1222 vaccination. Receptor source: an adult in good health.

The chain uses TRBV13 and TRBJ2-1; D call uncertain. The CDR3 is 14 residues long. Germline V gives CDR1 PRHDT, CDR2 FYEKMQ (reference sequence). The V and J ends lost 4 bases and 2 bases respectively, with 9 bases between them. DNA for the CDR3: TGTGCCAGCAGCTGGCTAGTTCCCTACAATGAGCAGTTCTTC. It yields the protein CASSWLVPYNEQFF.

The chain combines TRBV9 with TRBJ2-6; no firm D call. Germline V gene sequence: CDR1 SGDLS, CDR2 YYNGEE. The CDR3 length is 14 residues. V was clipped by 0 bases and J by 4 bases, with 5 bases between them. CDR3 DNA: TGTGCCAGCAGCGTAGGCACGGGGGCCAACGTCCTGACTTTC. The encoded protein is CASSVGTGANVLTF.

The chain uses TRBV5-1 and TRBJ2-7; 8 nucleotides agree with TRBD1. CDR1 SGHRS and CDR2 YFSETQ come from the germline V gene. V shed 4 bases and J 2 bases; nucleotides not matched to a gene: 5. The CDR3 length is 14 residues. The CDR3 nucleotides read TGCGCCAGCAGCAGCCCGGGACAGGCCTACGAGCAGTACTTC. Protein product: CASSSPGQAYEQYF.

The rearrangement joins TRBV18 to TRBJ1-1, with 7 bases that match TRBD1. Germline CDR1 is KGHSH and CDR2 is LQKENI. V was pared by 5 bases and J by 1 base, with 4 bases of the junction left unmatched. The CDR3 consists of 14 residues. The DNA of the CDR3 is TGTGCCAGCTCAACCGGGACAGCGAACACTGAAGCTTTCTTT. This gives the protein CASSTGTANTEAFF.

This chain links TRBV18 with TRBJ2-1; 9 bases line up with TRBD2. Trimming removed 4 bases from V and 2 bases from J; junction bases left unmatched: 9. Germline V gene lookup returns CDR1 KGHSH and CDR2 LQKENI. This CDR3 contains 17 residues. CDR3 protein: CASSQLTSGFTYNEQFF. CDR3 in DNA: TGTGCCAGCTCACAGTTGACTAGCGGATTTACCTACAATGAGCAGTTCTTC.

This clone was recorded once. DNA for the CDR3: TGTGCCAGCAGCTTAGGGTTGGGGGGAGCCGGGACCTACGAGCAGTACTTC. It is translated as CASSLGLGGAGTYEQYF. J is TRBJ2-7 and V is TRBV7-9; D may be TRBD2 (6 bases). Germline CDR1 is SEHNR and CDR2 is FQNEAQ (reference sequence). The CDR3 has 17 amino acids. V was pared by 1 base and J by 2 bases, with 18 bases between.

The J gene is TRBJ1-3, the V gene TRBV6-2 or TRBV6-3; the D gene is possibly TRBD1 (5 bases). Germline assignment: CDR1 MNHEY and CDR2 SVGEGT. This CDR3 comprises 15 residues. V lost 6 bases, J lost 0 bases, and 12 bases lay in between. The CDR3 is CASSGGGLSGNTIYF. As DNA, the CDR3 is TGTGCCAGCAGCGGGGGTGGCCTCTCTGGAAACACCATATATTTT.

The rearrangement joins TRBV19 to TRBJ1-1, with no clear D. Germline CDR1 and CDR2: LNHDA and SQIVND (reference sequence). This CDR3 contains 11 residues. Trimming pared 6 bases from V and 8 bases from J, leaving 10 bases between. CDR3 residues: CASSLRGEAFF. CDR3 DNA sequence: TGTGCCAGTAGCCTCCGGGGAGAAGCTTTCTTT.

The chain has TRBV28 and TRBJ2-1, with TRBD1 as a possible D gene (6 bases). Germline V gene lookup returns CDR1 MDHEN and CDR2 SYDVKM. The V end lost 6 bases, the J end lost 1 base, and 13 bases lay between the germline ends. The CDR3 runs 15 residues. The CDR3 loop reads CASRSPRGSYNEQFF. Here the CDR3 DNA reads TGTGCCAGCAGATCTCCTAGGGGGTCCTACAATGAGCAGTTCTTC.

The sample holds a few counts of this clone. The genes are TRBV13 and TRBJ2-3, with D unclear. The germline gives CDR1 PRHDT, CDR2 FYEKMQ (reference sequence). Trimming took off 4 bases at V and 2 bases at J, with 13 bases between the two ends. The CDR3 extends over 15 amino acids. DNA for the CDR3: TGTGCCAGCAGCTCAGTTGGGGATTACACAGATACGCAGTATTTT. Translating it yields CASSSVGDYTDTQYF.

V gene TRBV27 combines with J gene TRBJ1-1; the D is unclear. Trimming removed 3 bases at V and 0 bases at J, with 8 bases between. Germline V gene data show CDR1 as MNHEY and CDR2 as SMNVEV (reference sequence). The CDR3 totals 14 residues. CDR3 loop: CASSFYQMNTEAFF. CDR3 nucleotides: TGTGCCAGCAGTTTCTATCAGATGAACACTGAAGCTTTCTTT.

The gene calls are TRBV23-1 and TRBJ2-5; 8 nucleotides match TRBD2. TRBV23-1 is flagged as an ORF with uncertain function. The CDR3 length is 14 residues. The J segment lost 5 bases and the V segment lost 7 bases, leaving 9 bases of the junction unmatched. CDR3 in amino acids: CASTRAAGEETQYF. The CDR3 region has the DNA TGCGCCAGCACCCGGGCAGCGGGAGAGGAGACCCAGTACTTC.

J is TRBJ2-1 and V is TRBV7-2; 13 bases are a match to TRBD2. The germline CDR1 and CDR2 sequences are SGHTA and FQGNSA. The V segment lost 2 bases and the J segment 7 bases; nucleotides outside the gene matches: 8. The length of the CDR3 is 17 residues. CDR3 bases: TGTGCCAGCAGCTTAAGGACTAGCGGGAGCGCGGCGAATGAGCAGTTCTTC. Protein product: CASSLRTSGSAANEQFF. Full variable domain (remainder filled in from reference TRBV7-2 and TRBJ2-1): GAGVSQSPSNKVTEKGKDVELRCDPISGHTALYWYRQSLGQGLEFLIYFQGNSAPDKSGLPSDRFSAERTGGSVSTLTIQRTQQEDSAVYLCASSLRTSGSAANEQFFGPGTRLTVL.

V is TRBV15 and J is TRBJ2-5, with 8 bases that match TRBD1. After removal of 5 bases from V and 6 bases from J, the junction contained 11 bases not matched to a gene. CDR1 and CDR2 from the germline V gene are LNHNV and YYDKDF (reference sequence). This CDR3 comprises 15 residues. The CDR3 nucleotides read TGTGCCACCAGCGTCAGACAGGGGCTCTCCAAGACCCAGTACTTC. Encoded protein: CATSVRQGLSKTQYF.

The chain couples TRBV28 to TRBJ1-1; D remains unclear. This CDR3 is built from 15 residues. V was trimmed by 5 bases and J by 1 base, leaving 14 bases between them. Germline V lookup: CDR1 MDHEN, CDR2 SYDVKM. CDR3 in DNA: TGTGCCAGCAGTCAACATGTCTCCCCGAACACTGAAGCTTTCTTT. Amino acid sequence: CASSQHVSPNTEAFF.

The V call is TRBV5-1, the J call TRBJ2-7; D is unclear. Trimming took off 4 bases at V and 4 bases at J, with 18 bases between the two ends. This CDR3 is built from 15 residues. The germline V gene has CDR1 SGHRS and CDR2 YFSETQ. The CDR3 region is CASSPGGLGGYEQYF. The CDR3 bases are TGCGCCAGCAGCCCCGGCGGTTTAGGCGGATACGAGCAGTACTTC.

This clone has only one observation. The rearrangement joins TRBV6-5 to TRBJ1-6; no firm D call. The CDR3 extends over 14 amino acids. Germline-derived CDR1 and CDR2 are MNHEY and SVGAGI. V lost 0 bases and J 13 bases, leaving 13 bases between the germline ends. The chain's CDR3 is CASSYSPGMGPLHF. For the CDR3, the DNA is TGTGCCAGCAGTTACTCTCCGGGGATGGGCCCCCTCCACTTT.

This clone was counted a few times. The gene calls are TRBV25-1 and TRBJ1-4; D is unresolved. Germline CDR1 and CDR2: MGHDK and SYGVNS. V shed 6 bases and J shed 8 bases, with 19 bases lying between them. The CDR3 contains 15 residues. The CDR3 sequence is CASSRMLGIQEKLFF. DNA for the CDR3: TGTGCCAGCAGCCGAATGTTGGGAATCCAAGAAAAACTGTTTTTT.

In DNA form, the CDR3 reads TGTGCCAGCAGCCCTAATAGGGGCACTTATAGCAATCAGCCCCAGCATTTT. Encoded protein: CASSPNRGTYSNQPQHF. V gene TRBV6-2 or TRBV6-3 combines with J gene TRBJ1-5; D perhaps matches TRBD1 (5 bases). This CDR3 region has 17 residues. V was trimmed by 6 bases and J by 0 bases, leaving 18 bases between them. From germline, CDR1 is MNHEY and CDR2 SVGEGT.

DNA for the CDR3: TGCGCCACCTCGACAGGGGACAGCAATCAGCCCCAGCATTTT. Its translation is CATSTGDSNQPQHF. V is TRBV4-1 and J is TRBJ1-5; 8 nucleotides agree with TRBD1. V lost 10 bases to trimming and J lost 1 base; unmatched junction nucleotides: 6. There are 14 residues in the CDR3. Germline CDR1 MGHRA, CDR2 YSYEKL.

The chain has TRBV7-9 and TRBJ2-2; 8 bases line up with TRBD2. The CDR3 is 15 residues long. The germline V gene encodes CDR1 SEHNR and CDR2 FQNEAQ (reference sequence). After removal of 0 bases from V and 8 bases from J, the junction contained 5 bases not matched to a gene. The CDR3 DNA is TGTGCCAGCAGCTTAGCCAGCGGGGGTACTGGGGAGCTGTTTTTT. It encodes CASSLASGGTGELFF.

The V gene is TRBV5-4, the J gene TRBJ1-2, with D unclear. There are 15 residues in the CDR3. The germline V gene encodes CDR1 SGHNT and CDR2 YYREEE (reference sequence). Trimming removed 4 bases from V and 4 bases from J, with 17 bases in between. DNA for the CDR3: TGTGCCAGCAGCCCGCTGACAAGCTCAAGCTATGGCTACACCTTC. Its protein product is CASSPLTSSSYGYTF. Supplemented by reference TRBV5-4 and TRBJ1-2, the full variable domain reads ETGVTQSPTHLIKTRGQQVTLRCSSQSGHNTVSWYQQALGQGPQFIFQYYREEENGRGNFPPRFSGLQFPNYSSELNVNALELDDSALYLCASSPLTSSSYGYTFGSGTRLTVV.

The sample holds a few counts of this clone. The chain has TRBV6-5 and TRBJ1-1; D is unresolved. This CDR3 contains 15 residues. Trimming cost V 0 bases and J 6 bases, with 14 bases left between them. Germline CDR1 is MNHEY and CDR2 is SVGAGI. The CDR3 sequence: CASSYSNYNIAEAFF. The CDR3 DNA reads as TGTGCCAGCAGTTACTCGAATTACAACATAGCTGAAGCTTTCTTT.

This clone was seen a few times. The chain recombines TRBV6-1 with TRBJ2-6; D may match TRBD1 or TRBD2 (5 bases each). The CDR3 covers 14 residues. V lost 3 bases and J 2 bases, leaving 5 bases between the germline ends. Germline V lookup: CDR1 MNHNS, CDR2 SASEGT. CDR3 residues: CASSEGAGANVLTF. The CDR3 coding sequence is TGTGCCAGCAGTGAGGGGGCTGGGGCCAACGTCCTGACTTTC.

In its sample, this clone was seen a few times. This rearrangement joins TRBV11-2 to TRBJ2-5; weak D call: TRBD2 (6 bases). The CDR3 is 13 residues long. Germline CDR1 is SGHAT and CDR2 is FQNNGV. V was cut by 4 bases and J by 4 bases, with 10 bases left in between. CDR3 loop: CASSSPGGETQYF. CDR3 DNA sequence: TGTGCCAGCAGCTCCCCCGGGGGAGAGACCCAGTACTTC.

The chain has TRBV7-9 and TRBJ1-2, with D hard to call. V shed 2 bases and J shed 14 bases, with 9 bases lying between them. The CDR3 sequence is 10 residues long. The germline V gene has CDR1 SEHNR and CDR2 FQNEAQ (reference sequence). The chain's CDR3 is CASSLLPATF. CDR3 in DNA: TGTGCCAGCAGCTTACTACCGGCGACCTTC.

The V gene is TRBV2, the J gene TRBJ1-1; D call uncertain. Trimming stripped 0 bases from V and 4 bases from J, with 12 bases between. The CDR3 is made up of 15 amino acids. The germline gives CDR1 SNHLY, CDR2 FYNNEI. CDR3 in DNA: TGTGCCAGCAGTGAAGCGCGGTTATCGGTCACTGAAGCTTTCTTT. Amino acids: CASSEARLSVTEAFF.

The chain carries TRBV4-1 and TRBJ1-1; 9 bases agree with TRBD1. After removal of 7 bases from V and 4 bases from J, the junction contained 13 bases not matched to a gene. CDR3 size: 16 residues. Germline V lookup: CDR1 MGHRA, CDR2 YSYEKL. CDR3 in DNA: TGCGCCAGCACCATACCCGGGACAGGGTCGGGCACTGAAGCTTTCTTT. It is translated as CASTIPGTGSGTEAFF.

The DNA for the CDR3 is TGTGCCAGTAAACGGGACAGGGAGGCTGAAGCTTTCTTT. It is translated as CASKRDREAEAFF. The chain employs TRBV19 and TRBJ1-1; 9 positions match TRBD1. The CDR3 is 13 amino acids. V shed 7 bases and J 6 bases; nucleotides not matched to a gene: 6. Germline V lookup: CDR1 LNHDA, CDR2 SQIVND (reference sequence).

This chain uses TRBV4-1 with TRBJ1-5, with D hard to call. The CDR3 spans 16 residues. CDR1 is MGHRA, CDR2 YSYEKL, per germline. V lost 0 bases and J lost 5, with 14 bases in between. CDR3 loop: CASSQDQREGDQPQHF. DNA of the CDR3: TGCGCCAGCAGCCAAGATCAGAGGGAGGGTGATCAGCCCCAGCATTTT.